The 19 T cell receptor beta chains below were found in one sample sequenced in a study of T cell responses to AZD1222 COVID-19 vaccine. Only in-frame clones appear in the TCRdb table, and some are missing; sequencing was by immunoSEQ multiplex PCR. The profile shows 120,000 or so clones, about 89% of them singletons. Specimen: peripheral blood, collected on day 0 of AZD1222 vaccination. The receptor source for this set is an adult in good health.

CDR3 residues: CASSLPGGVEKGNEQYF. The CDR3 nucleotides are TGTGCCAGCAGCTTACCGGGGGGGGTCGAGAAGGGCAACGAGCAGTACTTC. The chain couples TRBV7-6 to TRBJ2-7; TRBD2 agrees at 8 bases. The CDR3 covers 17 residues. Germline CDR1 reads SGHVS; CDR2 reads FNYEAQ. After removal of 2 bases from V and 5 bases from J, the junction contained 14 bases not matched to a gene.

This clone was seen once. The rearrangement links TRBV24-1 to TRBJ1-2; D is undetermined. The CDR3 has 14 residues. V was shortened by 0 bases and J by 4 bases, with 8 bases between the two germline ends. Germline loops: CDR1 KGHDR, CDR2 SFDVKD. CDR3 nucleotide sequence: TGTGCCACCAGTGATTTGTCCAGGTCCTATGGCTACACCTTC. It encodes CATSDLSRSYGYTF.

The V and J genes are TRBV10-3 and TRBJ2-2, with D perhaps TRBD1 or TRBD2 (6 bases each). V was cut by 0 bases and J by 5 bases, with 16 bases left in between. Per germline, CDR1 ENHRY and CDR2 SYGVKD. The CDR3 covers 17 residues. Written as DNA, the CDR3 is TGTGCCATCAGTGAGTCTCGGCCAGGGGCGGGGACCGGGGAGCTGTTTTTT. Translated, it gives CAISESRPGAGTGELFF.

The V gene is TRBV7-7, the J gene TRBJ1-4; D not certain. The CDR3 runs 13 residues. Germline CDR1 SSHAT, CDR2 FNYEAQ (reference sequence). V was pared by 1 base and J by 8 bases, with 8 bases between. The CDR3 reads CASSLERGEKLFF. In DNA form, the CDR3 reads TGTGCCAGCAGCTTAGAGAGAGGGGAAAAACTGTTTTTT.

This chain links TRBV6-2 or TRBV6-3 with TRBJ1-1; D gene uncertain. Between the trimmed V and J ends, which lost 3 bases and 0 bases, there was a span of 11 bases. From germline, CDR1 is MNHEY and CDR2 SVGEGT. The CDR3 has 15 residues. CDR3 sequence reads: CASSYIPTLNTEAFF. For the CDR3, the DNA is TGTGCCAGCAGTTATATCCCCACACTGAACACTGAAGCTTTCTTT.

The chain links TRBV2 to TRBJ2-7; D might be TRBD1 or TRBD2, each matching 6 bases. The CDR3 covers 13 residues. CDR1 is SNHLY, CDR2 FYNNEI, per germline. V shed 4 bases and J shed 2 bases, with 9 bases lying between them. The DNA for the CDR3 is TGTGCCAGCAGTGGGGGGGCGCCCTACGAGCAGTACTTC. Its translation is CASSGGAPYEQYF.

CDR3 sequence: CASSFSQYKNTEAFF. The CDR3 DNA reads as TGTGCCAGCAGCTTCAGTCAGTATAAGAACACTGAAGCTTTCTTT. V gene TRBV7-9 combines with J gene TRBJ1-1; D gene unclear. V was shortened by 3 bases and J by 1 base, with 12 bases between the two germline ends. Per the germline V gene, CDR1 is SEHNR and CDR2 is FQNEAQ (reference sequence). The CDR3 covers 15 residues.

The chain recombines TRBV5-5 with TRBJ1-5; D ambiguous. This CDR3 has 15 residues. Germline-derived CDR1 and CDR2 are SGHKS and YYEKEE (reference sequence). V was trimmed by 1 base and J by 2 bases, leaving 10 bases between them. This CDR3 is CASSLRDSGNQPQHF. As DNA, the CDR3 is TGTGCCAGCAGCTTGCGGGATTCGGGCAATCAGCCCCAGCATTTT.

This clone has just one count. The chain links TRBV5-1 to TRBJ2-7; 7 positions agree with TRBD2. Trimming cost V 3 bases and J 6 bases; bases outside gene matches: 6. The CDR3 covers 13 residues. Germline loops: CDR1 SGHRS, CDR2 YFSETQ. The CDR3 coding sequence is TGCGCCAGCAGCTCTTGGGGAGGGCGCGAGCAGTACTTC. Protein: CASSSWGGREQYF.

V is TRBV6-1 and J is TRBJ2-1, with TRBD2 identical over 10 bases. CDR3 length: 17 amino acids. Germline values: CDR1 MNHNS, CDR2 SASEGT. Trimming took 3 bases from V and 4 from J; bases not matched to a gene: 9. CDR3 residues: CASSDASGGARYNEQFF. The CDR3 region has the DNA TGTGCCAGCAGTGACGCCAGCGGGGGGGCTCGTTACAATGAGCAGTTCTTC.

The chain has TRBV25-1 and TRBJ1-6; no firm D call. Trimming shortened V by 4 bases and J by 6 bases, and 7 bases separated the two germline ends. CDR1 MGHDK and CDR2 SYGVNS come from the germline V gene. The CDR3 sequence is 13 residues long. For the CDR3, the DNA is TGTGCCAGCAGTGTAGGGAGTAATTCACCCCTCCACTTT. Translation gives CASSVGSNSPLHF. Drawing the rest from reference TRBV25-1 and TRBJ1-6, the complete variable domain is EADIYQTPRYLVIGTGKKITLECSQTMGHDKMYWYQQDPGMELHLIHYSYGVNSTEKGDLSSESTVSRIRTEHFPLTLESARPSHTSQYLCASSVGSNSPLHFGNGTRLTVT.

The chain recombines TRBV7-3 with TRBJ1-1; D may be TRBD1 (5 bases). The CDR3 is made up of 13 amino acids. Per the germline V gene, CDR1 is SGHTA and CDR2 is FQGTGA. Trimming removed 2 bases at V and 7 bases at J, with 11 bases between. CDR3: CASSLGGNGEAFF. The CDR3 DNA follows: TGTGCCAGCAGCTTAGGGGGGAATGGTGAAGCTTTCTTT.

This clone was seen only once. This chain's CDR3 is CASKSGPEFEQYF. The CDR3 nucleotides are TGTGCCAGCAAATCGGGGCCCGAGTTCGAGCAGTACTTC. The rearrangement joins TRBV7-9 to TRBJ2-7, with D perhaps given as TRBD1 or TRBD2 (5 bases each). The CDR3 consists of 13 residues. Germline assignment: CDR1 SEHNR and CDR2 FQNEAQ (reference sequence). V gave up 7 bases and J gave up 6 bases, with 16 bases separating them.

The chain has TRBV5-1 and TRBJ2-1; D is undetermined. V was pared by 1 base and J by 5 bases, with 13 bases between. Germline V gene lookup returns CDR1 SGHRS and CDR2 YFSETQ. The CDR3 loop spans 15 amino acids. CDR3 region: CASSLLPEGNNEQFF. In DNA form, the CDR3 reads TGCGCCAGCAGCTTGTTACCAGAAGGCAACAATGAGCAGTTCTTC.

The chain uses TRBV15 and TRBJ2-1; the D gene is possibly TRBD2 (5 bases). The germline CDR1 and CDR2 sequences are LNHNV and YYDKDF (reference sequence). The CDR3 sequence is 17 residues long. The V end was cut by 5 bases, the J end by 0 bases, with 17 bases between. CDR3 region: CATSPHSRVSSYNEQFF. The CDR3 bases are TGTGCCACCAGCCCACACTCGCGGGTTAGCTCCTACAATGAGCAGTTCTTC.

This chain uses TRBV6-5 with TRBJ1-3; a possible D gene is TRBD1 (5 bases). This CDR3 has 12 amino acids. Trimming took off 8 bases at V and 7 bases at J, with 12 bases between the two ends. Germline CDR1 reads MNHEY; CDR2 reads SVGAGI. DNA for the CDR3: TGTGCCAGCCGGGACTATGGGAACACCATATATTTT. Translation: CASRDYGNTIYF.

The rearrangement joins TRBV18 to TRBJ1-1; 7 bases fit TRBD1. V shed 3 bases and J 8 bases; nucleotides not matched to a gene: 3. CDR1 is KGHSH and CDR2 is LQKENI in the germline V gene. The CDR3 contains 12 residues. The DNA of the CDR3 is TGTGCCAGCTCACCCCAGGGGGGGGAAGCTTTCTTT. Translated: CASSPQGGEAFF.

CDR3 region: CASSLALFEKLFF. In DNA, the CDR3 is TGTGCCAGCAGCTTAGCGCTTTTTGAAAAACTGTTTTTT. The chain employs TRBV7-8 and TRBJ1-4, with D hard to call. CDR1 is SGHVS and CDR2 is FQNEAQ in the germline V gene. The CDR3 sequence is 13 residues long. The ends were cut back, 0 bases at V and 7 bases at J, with 6 bases in the middle. The whole variable domain, remainder taken from reference TRBV7-8 and TRBJ1-4, is GAGVSQSPRYKVAKRGQDVALRCDPISGHVSLFWYQQALGQGPEFLTYFQNEAQLDKSGLPSDRFFAERPEGSVSTLKIQRTQQEDSAVYLCASSLALFEKLFFGSGTQLSVL.

The J gene is TRBJ1-5, the V gene TRBV10-3, with a possible D match to TRBD1 (6 bases). The germline gives CDR1 ENHRY, CDR2 SYGVKD. Trimming left V 6 bases short and J 6 bases short, with 12 bases between. CDR3 length equals 13 residues. CDR3 nucleotide sequence: TGTGCCATCAGCAGGGGTTATCGTCAGCCCCAGCATTTT. This sequence encodes CAISRGYRQPQHF.